Below are 12 T cell receptor beta chains sequenced from a single sample in a study of CD8 T cells in Susac syndrome. With random hexamers, reverse transcription was performed on about 0.5 to 1 ug of RNA. TCRdb passed the immunoSEQ multiplex PCR reads through MiXCR, listing each CDR3 protein once. In the table there are approximately 190,000 distinct CDR3 sequences, 80% to 95% of which are singletons. Sequenced sample: CD4+ T cells from PBMCs. Source of these receptors: a human donor in good health.

The chain joins TRBV29-1 to TRBJ2-5; unclear D gene. Germline-derived CDR1 and CDR2 are SQVTM and ANQGSEA. The CDR3 has 12 amino acids. V shed 3 bases and J shed 4 bases, with 9 bases lying between them. CDR3 residues: CSVDRVRETQYF. CDR3 nucleotide sequence: TGCAGCGTTGATAGGGTTCGAGAGACCCAGTACTTC. Looking up the rest from reference TRBV29-1 and TRBJ2-5 gives the full variable domain: SAVISQKPSRDICQRGTSLTIQCQVDSQVTMMFWYRQQPGQSLTLIATANQGSEATYESGFVIDKFPISRPNLTFSTLTVSNMSPEDSSIYLCSVDRVRETQYFGPGTRLLVL.

The chain carries TRBV5-1 and TRBJ2-3; D is ambiguous. The CDR3 totals 12 residues. Germline CDR1 reads SGHRS; CDR2 reads YFSETQ. Trimming removed 3 bases at V and 7 bases at J, with 9 bases between. The CDR3 is CASSSSGYTQYF. In DNA, the CDR3 is TGCGCCAGCAGCTCCTCCGGGTATACGCAGTATTTT.

This chain uses TRBV20-1 with TRBJ2-5, with 11 bases fitting TRBD2. Germline loops: CDR1 DFQATT, CDR2 SNEGSKA (reference sequence). The CDR3 covers 16 residues. The junction had 11 bases not matched to a gene; V was cut back by 3 bases and J by 5 bases. The CDR3 nucleotides read TGCAGTGCTAGGCGGGTAGCGGGGGGGCCCCGGGAGACCCAGTACTTC. Protein sequence: CSARRVAGGPRETQYF.

The table lists this clonotype with a count of one. This sequence joins TRBV19 and TRBJ2-7; a weak D match, TRBD2 (5 bases). V was clipped by 3 bases and J by 0 bases, with 12 bases between them. Germline V CDR1 and CDR2: LNHDA, SQIVND (reference sequence). The CDR3 runs 15 residues. For the CDR3, the DNA is TGTGCCAGTAGTATCGTCCGGGGAAGCTCCTACGAGCAGTACTTC. Translated, it gives CASSIVRGSSYEQYF.

V usage is TRBV30 and J usage is TRBJ1-1, with 8 bases matching TRBD1. There are 12 residues in the CDR3. Germline V gene sequence: CDR1 GTSNPN, CDR2 SVGIG (reference sequence). V lost 3 bases to trimming and J lost 11 bases; unmatched junction nucleotides: 8. This CDR3 is CAWSAGQGWAFF. The CDR3 DNA follows: TGTGCCTGGAGCGCCGGACAGGGATGGGCTTTCTTT.

This clonotype was seen only a few times. Written as DNA, the CDR3 is TGTGCCAGCAGTTCTAGCGGGGGGGCTGGCACCGGGGAGCTGTTTTTT. It translates to CASSSSGGAGTGELFF. This chain connects TRBV6-2 or TRBV6-3 to TRBJ2-2; 12 bases line up with TRBD2. CDR3 length equals 16 residues. Germline V CDR1 and CDR2: MNHEY, SVGEGT. V lost 4 bases to trimming and J lost 4 bases; unmatched junction nucleotides: 4.

The chain combines TRBV20-1 with TRBJ2-5; 16 nucleotides line up with TRBD2. From germline, CDR1 is DFQATT and CDR2 SNEGSKA (reference sequence). Trimming removed 6 bases from V and 1 base from J; junction bases left unmatched: 8. The CDR3 has 17 residues. The chain's CDR3 is CSAPGLAGGYFQETQYF. The CDR3 nucleotides are TGCAGTGCCCCGGGACTAGCGGGGGGGTACTTCCAAGAGACCCAGTACTTC.

The CDR3 here is CASSDSTNTEAFF. CDR3 DNA: TGTGCCAGCAGCGACTCGACTAACACTGAAGCTTTCTTT. This chain links TRBV7-9 with TRBJ1-1; D unresolved. The V and J ends lost 5 bases and 2 bases respectively, with 9 bases between them. The CDR3 contains 13 residues. Germline CDR1 is SEHNR and CDR2 is FQNEAQ (reference sequence).

The chain employs TRBV29-1 and TRBJ2-3; D not certain. The germline V and J ends were trimmed by 5 bases and 5 bases, with 8 bases remaining between them. The CDR3 is 11 amino acids. Germline V gene data show CDR1 as SQVTM and CDR2 as ANQGSEA. The CDR3 DNA sequence: TGCAGCGTTACCGCGGTAGATACGCAGTATTTT. This sequence encodes CSVTAVDTQYF.

The chain carries TRBV23-1 and TRBJ1-2; D is undetermined. TRBV23-1 is labeled an ORF, and its function is uncertain. V was pared by 10 bases and J by 7 bases, with 10 bases between. This CDR3 comprises 10 residues. The CDR3 spells CAIPRAGYTF. The CDR3 region has the DNA TGCGCCATCCCCCGGGCTGGCTACACCTTC.

This rearrangement joins TRBV12-3 or TRBV12-4 to TRBJ2-6; perhaps D is TRBD1 or TRBD2 (5 bases each). Trimming removed 6 bases from V and 0 bases from J, with 18 bases in between. The CDR3 is 18 residues long. The CDR3 sequence is CASSFKPGRTSGANVLTF. The CDR3 DNA sequence: TGTGCCAGCAGCTTCAAACCGGGACGTACCTCTGGGGCCAACGTCCTGACTTTC.

The V and J genes are TRBV20-1 and TRBJ1-6; 7 nucleotides align to TRBD1. CDR3 length: 15 residues. Germline CDR1 is DFQATT and CDR2 is SNEGSKA (reference sequence). V was clipped by 6 bases and J by 1 base; unmatched bases: 6. CDR3 sequence: CSAQNRGSYNSPLHF. Here the CDR3 DNA reads TGCAGTGCCCAAAACAGGGGTTCCTATAATTCACCCCTCCACTTT.